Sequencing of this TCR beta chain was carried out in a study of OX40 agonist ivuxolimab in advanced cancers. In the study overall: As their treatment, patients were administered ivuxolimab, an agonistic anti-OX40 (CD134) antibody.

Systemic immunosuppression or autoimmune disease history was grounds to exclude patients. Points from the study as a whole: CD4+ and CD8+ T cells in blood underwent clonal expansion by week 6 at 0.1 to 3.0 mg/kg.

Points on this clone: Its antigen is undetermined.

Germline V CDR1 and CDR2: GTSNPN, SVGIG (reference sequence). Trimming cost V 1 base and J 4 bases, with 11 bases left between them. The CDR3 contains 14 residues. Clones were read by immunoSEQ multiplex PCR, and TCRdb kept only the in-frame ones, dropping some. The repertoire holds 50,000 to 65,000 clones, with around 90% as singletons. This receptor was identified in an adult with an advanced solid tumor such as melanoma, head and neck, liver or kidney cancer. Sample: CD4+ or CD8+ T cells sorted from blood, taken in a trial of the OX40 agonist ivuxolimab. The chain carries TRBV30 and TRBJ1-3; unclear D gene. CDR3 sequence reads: CAWSALSSGNTIYF. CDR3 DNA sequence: TGTGCCTGGAGTGCCTTATCTTCCGGAAACACCATATATTTT.